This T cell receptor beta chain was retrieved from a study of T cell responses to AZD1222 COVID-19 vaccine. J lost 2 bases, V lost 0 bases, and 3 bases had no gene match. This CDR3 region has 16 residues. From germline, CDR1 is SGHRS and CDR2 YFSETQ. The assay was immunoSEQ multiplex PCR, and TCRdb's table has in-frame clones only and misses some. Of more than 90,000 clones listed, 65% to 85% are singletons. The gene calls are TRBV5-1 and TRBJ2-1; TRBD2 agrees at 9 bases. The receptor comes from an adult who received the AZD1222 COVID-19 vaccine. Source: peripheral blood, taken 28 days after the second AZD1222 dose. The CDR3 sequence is CASSLGERGAYNEQFF. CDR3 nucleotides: TGCGCCAGCAGCTTGGGCGAGCGGGGGGCCTACAATGAGCAGTTCTTC.